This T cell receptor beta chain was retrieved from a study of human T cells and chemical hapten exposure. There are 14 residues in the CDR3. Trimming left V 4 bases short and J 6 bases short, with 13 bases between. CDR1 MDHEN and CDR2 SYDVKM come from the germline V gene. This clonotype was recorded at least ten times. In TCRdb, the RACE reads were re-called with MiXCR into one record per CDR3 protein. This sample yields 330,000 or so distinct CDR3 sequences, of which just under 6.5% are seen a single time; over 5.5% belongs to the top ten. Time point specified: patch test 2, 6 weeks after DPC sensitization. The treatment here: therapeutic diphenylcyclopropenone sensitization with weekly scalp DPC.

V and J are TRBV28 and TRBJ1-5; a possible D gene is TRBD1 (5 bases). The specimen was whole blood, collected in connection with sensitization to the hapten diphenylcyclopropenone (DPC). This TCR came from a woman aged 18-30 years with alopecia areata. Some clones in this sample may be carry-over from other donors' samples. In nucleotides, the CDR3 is TGTGCCAGCAGTTCGAACCAGGGACGTCAGCCCCAGCATTTT. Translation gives CASSSNQGRQPQHF.